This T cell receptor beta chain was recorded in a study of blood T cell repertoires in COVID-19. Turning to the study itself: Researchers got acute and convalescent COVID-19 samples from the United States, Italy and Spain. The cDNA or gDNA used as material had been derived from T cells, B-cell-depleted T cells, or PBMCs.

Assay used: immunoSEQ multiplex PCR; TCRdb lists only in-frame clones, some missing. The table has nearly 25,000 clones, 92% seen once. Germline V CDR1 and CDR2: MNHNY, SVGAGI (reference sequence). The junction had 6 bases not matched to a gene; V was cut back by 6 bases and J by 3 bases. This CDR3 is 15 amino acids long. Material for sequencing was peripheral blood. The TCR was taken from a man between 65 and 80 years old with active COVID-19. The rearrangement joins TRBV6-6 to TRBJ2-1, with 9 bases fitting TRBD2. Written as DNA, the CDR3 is TGTGCCAGCAGCCCCGGGACTAGCAGCTACAATGAGCAGTTCTTC. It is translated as CASSPGTSSYNEQFF.